This T cell receptor (beta chain) was identified during a study of identical twins. Template switching added a universal primer site; cDNA carried unique molecular identifiers. TCRdb itself ran the 5' RACE reads through MiXCR, one entry per CDR3 protein. This table holds 410,000 or so distinct CDR3 sequences, approximately 17% found once. This CDR3 has 13 residues. Germline CDR1 is SGHNT and CDR2 is YYREEE (reference sequence). The trim removed 2 bases at V and 6 bases at J, leaving 5 bases unmatched. Notes on the study in general: The authors noted that invariant MAIT and iNKT cells could partly confound zero-insertion analyses. Shared out-of-frame alpha sequences (those common to twins) showed excess low generation probability.

On this clonotype itself: Its antigen is not identified.

The material sequenced was naive T cells sorted from blood. The source is a man aged 50 to 59 in good health. The V gene is TRBV5-4, the J gene TRBJ2-7, with 7 bases matching TRBD1. CDR3 region: CASSFGTDGEQYF. CDR3 in DNA: TGTGCCAGCAGCTTCGGGACAGACGGCGAGCAGTACTTC.